This entry lists 13 T cell receptor beta chains sequenced from one sample in a study of shared clonotypes between healthy human individuals. Produced via immunoSEQ multiplex PCR; TCRdb's table is partial and in-frame only. This table holds some 2,500,000 clones, around 90% found once. Sequenced material: naive CD4+ T cells from PBMCs. Noted subset: CD45RA+ positively selected. The origin of the receptors is a man aged 18 to 30 in good health. Some clones in this sample may be carry-over from other donors' samples.

The chain combines TRBV10-3 with TRBJ1-1, with unresolved D. V shed 2 bases and J shed 0 bases, with 4 bases lying between them. Germline CDR1 is ENHRY and CDR2 is SYGVKD. The CDR3 covers 13 residues. The CDR3 loop is CAISEIMNTEAFF. DNA for the CDR3: TGTGCCATCAGTGAGATAATGAACACTGAAGCTTTCTTT.

The genes are TRBV28 and TRBJ2-4; a possible D gene is TRBD2 (5 bases). The CDR3 is 16 residues long. Trimming cost V 5 bases and J 0 bases, with 14 bases left between them. Per the germline V gene, CDR1 is MDHEN and CDR2 is SYDVKM. CDR3 region: CASSTWENPAKNIQYF. For the CDR3, the DNA is TGTGCCAGCAGTACCTGGGAGAACCCAGCCAAAAACATTCAGTACTTC.

The chain carries TRBV18 and TRBJ2-5; TRBD2 aligns across 11 bases. J was trimmed by 4 bases and V by 3 bases; bases with no gene match: 4. The CDR3 covers 15 residues. Germline V gene lookup returns CDR1 KGHSH and CDR2 LQKENI. In nucleotides, the CDR3 is TGTGCCAGCTCACCGACTAGCGGGAACCCAGAGACCCAGTACTTC. It encodes CASSPTSGNPETQYF.

The chain uses TRBV6-5 and TRBJ1-1; D call uncertain. The CDR3 loop spans 14 amino acids. V was clipped by 2 bases and J by 4 bases, with 11 bases between them. Germline assignment: CDR1 MNHEY and CDR2 SVGAGI. The CDR3 coding sequence is TGTGCCAGCAGTTACCGGCAGGCGAGCACTGAAGCTTTCTTT. Amino acids: CASSYRQASTEAFF.

The chain couples TRBV28 to TRBJ2-3, with 8 bases matching TRBD2. The germline gives CDR1 MDHEN, CDR2 SYDVKM. There are 14 residues in the CDR3. V gave up 6 bases and J gave up 2 bases; unmatched junction bases: 4. The CDR3 here is CASRTSGPTDTQYF. CDR3 sequence (DNA): TGTGCCAGCAGAACTAGCGGTCCCACAGATACGCAGTATTTT.

The chain carries TRBV23-1 and TRBJ2-7, with no clear D. TRBV23-1 is placed among ORFs of uncertain function. V was cut by 4 bases and J by 0 bases, with 10 bases left in between. CDR3 size: 14 residues. The DNA of the CDR3 is TGCGCCAGCAGTCGCCCCAGGTGCTCCTACGAGCAGTACTTC. This encodes CASSRPRCSYEQYF.

This chain joins TRBV5-1 and TRBJ1-1; TRBD1 is a possible D gene (6 bases). Germline-derived CDR1 and CDR2 are SGHRS and YFSETQ. Trimming stripped 4 bases from V and 1 base from J, with 14 bases between. CDR3 length: 15 residues. CDR3 region: CASSVRQAGNTEAFF. In DNA form, the CDR3 reads TGCGCCAGCAGCGTACGACAGGCGGGGAACACTGAAGCTTTCTTT.

This clone was seen once. This chain links TRBV9 with TRBJ2-7; TRBD1 agrees at 11 bases. After removal of 0 bases from V and 4 bases from J, the junction contained 9 bases not matched to a gene. Looked up from germline, CDR1 is SGDLS and CDR2 is YYNGEE. This CDR3 is built from 17 residues. This chain's CDR3 is CASSVGGQGAVRYEQYF. The CDR3 coding sequence is TGTGCCAGCAGCGTAGGAGGACAGGGGGCTGTTAGGTACGAGCAGTACTTC.

In nucleotides, the CDR3 is TGTGCCACCAGCCAAACGGGGGCTTACACCGGGGAGCTGTTTTTT. This translates into CATSQTGAYTGELFF. This chain connects TRBV15 to TRBJ2-2; D is possibly TRBD1 or TRBD2 (6 bases each). Germline CDR1 and CDR2: LNHNV and YYDKDF (reference sequence). This CDR3 is 15 amino acids long. V shed 5 bases and J shed 3 bases, with 13 bases lying between them.

The chain has TRBV7-6 and TRBJ2-7; 10 nucleotides agree with TRBD2. CDR1 SGHVS and CDR2 FNYEAQ come from the germline V gene. CDR3 length: 16 residues. The ends lost 4 bases at V and 6 bases at J; junction bases unmatched: 12. The CDR3 loop is CASSSWTSGASGEQYF. CDR3 DNA: TGTGCCAGCAGCTCCTGGACTAGCGGTGCCAGTGGCGAGCAGTACTTC.

The chain recombines TRBV18 with TRBJ1-1; 10 bases match TRBD1. The junction had 3 bases not matched to a gene; V was cut back by 1 base and J by 1 base. The CDR3 extends over 16 amino acids. Per germline, CDR1 KGHSH and CDR2 LQKENI. The DNA for the CDR3 is TGTGCCAGCTCACCACGGGACAGGGGAGGGAACACTGAAGCTTTCTTT. This encodes CASSPRDRGGNTEAFF.

The genes are TRBV2 and TRBJ1-2; no definite D call. Germline CDR1 SNHLY, CDR2 FYNNEI. CDR3 length: 13 residues. V lost 7 bases and J lost 4, with 13 bases in between. CDR3 DNA sequence: TGTGCCAGCAACGGTGGGGTGGTCTATGGCTACACCTTC. Its protein is CASNGGVVYGYTF.

The V and J genes are TRBV7-8 and TRBJ2-3; D is ambiguous. Germline CDR1 is SGHVS and CDR2 is FQNEAQ. CDR3 length: 17 residues. V gave up 5 bases and J gave up 7 bases, with 25 bases separating them. CDR3 region: CASSRAAAVRIPYTQYF. The CDR3 coding sequence is TGTGCCAGCAGCCGAGCCGCCGCGGTCCGCATCCCTTATACGCAGTATTTT.